This record looks at one T cell receptor beta chain sequence and its context. The target antigen is unknown. The entry originates in a study of T cells in tuberculosis. Study findings and constraints: Classification accuracy was 87% (AUROC 0.90) with the GMM-specific repertoire. Selection depended on which cryopreserved specimens were available.

Time point: new active TB diagnosis, blood taken before or within 7 days of starting treatment. Active tuberculosis patients were new diagnoses, HIV-seronegative, South African, and aged 18 years or older. Germline lookup yields CDR1 MGHRA and CDR2 YSYEKL. The junction had 7 bases not matched to a gene; V was cut back by 7 bases and J by 4 bases. CDR3 length: 15 amino acids. The data were produced by immunoSEQ multiplex PCR, yet TCRdb's version contains in-frame clones alone and is incomplete. The table shows roughly 35,000 clones, with just over 90% occurring only once. The chain links TRBV4-1 to TRBJ2-2, with 9 bases aligning to TRBD1. The sequence came from an adult with tuberculosis. Some clones in this sample may be carry-over from other donors' samples. The sample consisted of PBMCs, taken at tuberculosis diagnosis. CDR3 in amino acids: CASTRTGAGTGELFF. In DNA form, the CDR3 reads TGCGCCAGCACCCGGACAGGGGCGGGCACCGGGGAGCTGTTTTTT.